This is a list of T cell receptor beta chains from one sample in a study of cytomegalovirus exposure and HLA in healthy donors. TCRdb's copy holds only in-frame clones and misses some; the assay was immunoSEQ multiplex PCR. The top ten hold 1.2% to 1.5% of the sample, which has tens of thousands of clones, approximately 93% seen once. Source material: PBMCs. The receptors were gathered from a man aged 18 to 30 in good health and CMV-seropositive. The CDR3 runs from the conserved cysteine through the conserved F or W.

v_call: TRBV20-1; j_call: TRBJ1-5; cdr3_aa: CSAFGGEAQHF
v_call: TRBV9; j_call: TRBJ2-5; cdr3_aa: CASSVDSGGRETQYF
v_call: TRBV19; j_call: TRBJ2-7; cdr3_aa: CASSIDPQRGSYEQYF
v_call: TRBV5-1; j_call: TRBJ2-1; cdr3_aa: CASDGLAGNEQFF
v_call: TRBV6-1; j_call: TRBJ1-5; cdr3_aa: CASSEVDGTGYQPQHF
v_call: TRBV19; j_call: TRBJ1-5; cdr3_aa: CASSFQNSNQPQHF
v_call: TRBV4-1; j_call: TRBJ1-6; cdr3_aa: CASSQDLPRAGSPLHF
v_call: TRBV7-2; j_call: TRBJ2-1; cdr3_aa: CASSLGGTGQFF
v_call: TRBV15; j_call: TRBJ2-3; cdr3_aa: CATSRELSAGTSTDTQYF
v_call: TRBV7-6; j_call: TRBJ2-7; cdr3_aa: CASSLVEGTGLEQYF
v_call: TRBV5-1; j_call: TRBJ1-6; cdr3_aa: CASSLARQGPSPLHF
v_call: TRBV5-1; j_call: TRBJ1-1; cdr3_aa: CASSLGDSPGGTEAFF
v_call: TRBV5-6; j_call: TRBJ1-1; cdr3_aa: CASSQGMNTEAFF
v_call: TRBV13; j_call: TRBJ2-3; cdr3_aa: CASSLAGQGITDTQYF
v_call: TRBV7-9; j_call: TRBJ1-1; cdr3_aa: CASSLTGKAFF
v_call: TRBV6-1; j_call: TRBJ2-7; cdr3_aa: CASRAGTILDNEQYF
v_call: TRBV10-2; j_call: TRBJ1-1; cdr3_aa: CASSGQGITEAFF
v_call: TRBV4-1; j_call: TRBJ2-3; cdr3_aa: CASSPQPVGGSVDTQYF
v_call: TRBV12-5; j_call: TRBJ2-1; cdr3_aa: CASGRAGLATENEQFF